Given below is one T cell receptor (beta chain) in context. The antigen remains unidentified. Amplification of TCR beta CDR3 regions was performed using RNA transcripts as template. Primed by the HTBI set, a first-round RT-PCR was run on the TCR CDR3. Each CDR3 protein gets one entry after TCRdb re-called the multiplex PCR reads with MiXCR. The sample holds about 640,000 distinct CDR3 sequences, less than 25% seen once. This sample is part of a study of T cells in Graves' hyperthyroidism and ophthalmopathy. Cells are PBMCs isolated from about 10 ml of fresh blood. General observations from the study: Most clonotypes that expanded in the thyroid above 0.001 also showed up in blood.

There are 13 residues in the CDR3. The germline V gene has CDR1 DFQATT and CDR2 SNEGSKA (reference sequence). V dropped 6 bases and J dropped 0 bases, with 11 bases sitting between them. The sequence was obtained from a man aged 25 to 40 with Graves' ophthalmopathy. Input material: blood. This chain joins TRBV20-1 and TRBJ2-5, with a possible D match to TRBD2 (5 bases). CDR3 amino acids: CSALDWNQETQYF. CDR3 sequence (DNA): TGCAGTGCACTGGACTGGAACCAAGAGACCCAGTACTTC.